This T cell receptor (beta chain) was observed in a study of blood T cell repertoires in COVID-19. Study as a whole: Sites in the United States, Italy and Spain provided acute and convalescent COVID-19 samples.

Using immunoSEQ multiplex PCR, the repertoire was profiled, and TCRdb retains in-frame clones only, with some absent. The sample lists tens of thousands of clones, about 91% occurring once. The CDR3 sequence is 18 residues long. Per germline, CDR1 SGHTA and CDR2 FQGNSA. V lost 1 base and J lost 3; bases outside the gene matches: 14. This TCR was sampled from a man aged 50 or older with acute or convalescent COVID-19. The chain links TRBV7-2 to TRBJ2-7, with 8 bases that match TRBD2. The sample comprised peripheral blood. This chain's CDR3 is CASSLVPRPAGEIYEQYF. The CDR3 DNA reads TGTGCCAGCAGCTTAGTCCCCCGCCCAGCGGGGGAGATCTACGAGCAGTACTTC.